One sample yielded the 8 T cell receptor beta chains listed below, sequenced in a study of shared clonotypes between healthy human individuals. Cells designated naive CD8 were CD45RO-negative and were positively selected for CCR7, with terminally differentiated effector memory CD45RA+ cells excluded. Measured with immunoSEQ multiplex PCR; TCRdb has only the in-frame clones, and not every one. The repertoire holds about 820,000 clones, 85% to 95% seen once, with under 30% in the top ten. The sequenced sample consisted of naive CD8+ T cells sorted from blood. All receptors come from a man younger than 45 in good health.

The rearrangement joins TRBV29-1 to TRBJ2-7, with TRBD2 matching 7 bases. The CDR3 is 14 residues long. V was pared by 6 bases and J by 2 bases, with 10 bases of the junction left unmatched. Germline V CDR1 and CDR2: SQVTM, ANQGSEA. CDR3 sequence: CSVEGGHVPYEQYF. The CDR3 DNA reads as TGCAGCGTCGAGGGAGGGCACGTACCCTACGAGCAGTACTTC.

The rearrangement links TRBV28 to TRBJ2-1; 7 positions match TRBD2. The CDR3 consists of 19 residues. Germline V gives CDR1 MDHEN, CDR2 SYDVKM. Trimming at V came to 1 base and at J to 9 bases, leaving 21 bases not matched to a gene. The CDR3 DNA follows: TGTGCCAGCAGTTTATCTGTATTAGGACTAGTTTTTGGCCCAAGTGAGCAGTTCTTC. Translating gives CASSLSVLGLVFGPSEQFF.

CDR3 protein: CASSSEGQGFEQYF. For the CDR3, the DNA is TGTGCCAGCAGCTCGGAAGGACAGGGGTTCGAGCAGTACTTC. The chain joins TRBV11-2 to TRBJ2-7; TRBD1 matches at 9 bases. Germline trimming cut 4 bases from V and 6 bases from J; bases unmatched to any gene: 7. Germline assignment: CDR1 SGHAT and CDR2 FQNNGV. The CDR3 is 14 residues long.

The chain couples TRBV5-5 to TRBJ2-1; 7 bases are a match to TRBD2. Unmatched junction bases numbered 14, after V lost 4 bases and J lost 4 bases. Germline V gene sequence: CDR1 SGHKS, CDR2 YYEKEE (reference sequence). The CDR3 is 17 residues long. The CDR3 region is CASSPKSAGAYYNEQFF. The DNA for the CDR3 is TGTGCCAGCAGCCCGAAGAGTGCGGGAGCTTATTACAATGAGCAGTTCTTC.

As to this clone: The sample carries other DNA sequences with the same CDR3. The chain carries TRBV27 and TRBJ2-1, with TRBD2 matching over 14 bases. Germline loops: CDR1 MNHEY, CDR2 SMNVEV (reference sequence). V shed 5 bases, J shed 7 bases, and the junction held 4 bases outside the gene matches. CDR3 size: 15 residues. The CDR3: CASSPGTSGRNEQFF. Here the CDR3 DNA reads TGTGCCAGCAGTCCCGGGACTAGCGGGAGAAATGAGCAGTTCTTC.

This rearrangement joins TRBV5-4 to TRBJ2-1; D is undetermined. Between the trimmed V and J ends, which lost 2 bases and 5 bases, there was a span of 2 bases. CDR1 and CDR2 (germline): SGHNT, YYREEE (reference sequence). There are 11 residues in the CDR3. The CDR3 is CASSFNNEQFF. The CDR3 region has the DNA TGTGCCAGCAGCTTTAACAATGAGCAGTTCTTC.

Only a few counts were recorded for this clone. This rearrangement joins TRBV7-6 to TRBJ2-2; TRBD2 might be the D (6 bases). Trimming removed 2 bases from V and 7 bases from J, with 14 bases in between. CDR1 is SGHVS, CDR2 FNYEAQ, per germline. CDR3 length: 15 amino acids. As DNA, the CDR3 is TGTGCCAGCAGCTTAATTTCGGGCGGGATCGGGGAGCTGTTTTTT. Its translation is CASSLISGGIGELFF.

The chain links TRBV15 to TRBJ2-3; D is unresolved. The CDR3 extends over 14 amino acids. Germline-derived CDR1 and CDR2 are LNHNV and YYDKDF (reference sequence). V lost 1 base to trimming and J lost 2 bases, with 7 bases between them. This CDR3 reads CATSRVRFTDTQYF. DNA for the CDR3: TGTGCCACCAGCAGAGTCAGGTTCACAGATACGCAGTATTTT.